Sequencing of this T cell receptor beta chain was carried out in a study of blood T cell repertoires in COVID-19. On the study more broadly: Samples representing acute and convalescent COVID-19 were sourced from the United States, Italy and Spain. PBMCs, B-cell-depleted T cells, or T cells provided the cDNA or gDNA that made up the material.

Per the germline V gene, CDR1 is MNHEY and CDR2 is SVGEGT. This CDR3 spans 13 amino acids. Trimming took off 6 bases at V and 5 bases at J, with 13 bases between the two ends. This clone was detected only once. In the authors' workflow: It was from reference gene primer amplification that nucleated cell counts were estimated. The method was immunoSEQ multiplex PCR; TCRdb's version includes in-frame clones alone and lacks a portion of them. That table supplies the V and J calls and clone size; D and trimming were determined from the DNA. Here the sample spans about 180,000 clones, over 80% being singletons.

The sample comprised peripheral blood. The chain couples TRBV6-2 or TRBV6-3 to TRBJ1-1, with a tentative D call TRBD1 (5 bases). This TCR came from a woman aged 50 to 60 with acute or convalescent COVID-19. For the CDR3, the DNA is TGTGCCAGCAGCCCCCGGGGGGGGACTGAAGCTTTCTTT. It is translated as CASSPRGGTEAFF.